The sequence of this T cell receptor beta chain was determined in a study of T cells in Graves' hyperthyroidism and ophthalmopathy. Findings of the study overall: Blood also showed most of the thyroid clonotypes that were expanded above 0.001.

The V gene's germline CDR1 is ENHRY and CDR2 SYGVKD. The CDR3 is made up of 14 amino acids. Regions amplified from RNA transcripts were the TCR beta CDR3 regions. When the TCR CDR3 underwent first-round RT-PCR, the HTBI primer set was used. Using its own MiXCR run on the multiplex PCR reads, TCRdb lists one record per CDR3 protein. The sample records about 840,000 distinct CDR3 sequences, 38% being singletons. This clonotype is a singleton in its sample. The target antigen is unknown. One junction end does not reproduce the germline sequence, and a read error may be involved. Diagnoses rested on clinical symptoms, serum thyroxine and TRAb, thyroid ultrasound and orbital computed tomography.

The receptor was isolated from a young man with Graves' hyperthyroidism. The chain links TRBV10-3 to TRBJ2-7; perhaps D is TRBD1 or TRBD2 (5 bases each). The sample was blood. CDR3: CASSSGPSAYEQYF. As DNA, the CDR3 is TGTGCCAGCAGTTCGGGACCGTCGGCCTACGAGCAGTACTTC.